Included here is one TCR beta chain sequence, with context. What it binds is not known. These data are taken from a study of blood T cells in healthy people across ages. Study-wide results and limits: As naive T cell percentage varied, TCR beta diversity correlated strongly with it.

Next came a second PCR, run for about 6 to 12 cycles, which used a sample-barcoded 5' primer along with a J-beta primer mix. A template-switch adaptor with 12 random nucleotides tagged each cDNA molecule. No fewer than 3 million CDR3-containing paired-end reads came from each sample. TCRdb analysed the 5' RACE reads with MiXCR anew, one entry per CDR3 protein. The sample consists of around 670,000 distinct CDR3 sequences, under 30% of them appearing once. The V gene's germline CDR1 is DFQATT and CDR2 SNEGSKA (reference sequence). V lost 4 bases and J lost 4; bases outside the gene matches: 5. The CDR3 totals 15 residues. Isolated per sample were at least 6.5 million PBMCs.

Sequencing used blood. The source of this sequence is a woman of 80 years or more in good health. The V call is TRBV20-1, the J call TRBJ2-2, with TRBD2 identical over 11 bases. The CDR3 reads CSAISGGVATGELFF. The CDR3 nucleotides are TGCAGTGCTATTAGCGGGGGGGTTGCCACCGGGGAGCTGTTTTTT.